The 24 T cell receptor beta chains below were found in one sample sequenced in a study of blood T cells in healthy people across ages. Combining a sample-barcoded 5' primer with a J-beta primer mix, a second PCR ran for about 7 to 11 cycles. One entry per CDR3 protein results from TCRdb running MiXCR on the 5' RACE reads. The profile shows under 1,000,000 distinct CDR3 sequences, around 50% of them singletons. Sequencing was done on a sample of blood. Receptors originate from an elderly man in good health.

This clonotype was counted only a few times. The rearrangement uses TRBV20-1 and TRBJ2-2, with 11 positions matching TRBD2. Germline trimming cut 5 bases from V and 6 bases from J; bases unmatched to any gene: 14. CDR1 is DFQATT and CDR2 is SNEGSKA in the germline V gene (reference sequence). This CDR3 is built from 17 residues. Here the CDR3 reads CSADTLTSGRRSGELFF. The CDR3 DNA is TGCAGTGCTGATACCCTAACTAGCGGGAGAAGATCCGGGGAGCTGTTTTTT.

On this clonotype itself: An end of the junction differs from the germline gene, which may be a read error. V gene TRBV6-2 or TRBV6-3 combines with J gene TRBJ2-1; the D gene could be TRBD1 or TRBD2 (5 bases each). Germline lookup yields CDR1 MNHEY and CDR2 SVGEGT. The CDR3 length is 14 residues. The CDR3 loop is CASGGPLIYNEQFF. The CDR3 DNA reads TGTGCCAGCGGGGGACCACTGATCTACAATGAGCAATTCTTC.

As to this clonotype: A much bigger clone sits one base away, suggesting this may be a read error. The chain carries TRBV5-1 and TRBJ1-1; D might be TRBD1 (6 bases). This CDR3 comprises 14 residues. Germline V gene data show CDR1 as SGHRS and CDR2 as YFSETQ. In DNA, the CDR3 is TGCGCCGGCAGGCTGGGGGGCGTTAACACTGAAGCTTTCTTT. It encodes CAGRLGGVNTEAFF.

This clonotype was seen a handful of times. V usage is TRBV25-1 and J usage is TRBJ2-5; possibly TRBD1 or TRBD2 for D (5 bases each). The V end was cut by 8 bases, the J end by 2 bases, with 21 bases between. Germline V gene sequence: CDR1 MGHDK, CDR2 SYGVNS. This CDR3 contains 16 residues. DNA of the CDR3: TGTGCCAGCGGAGGATGGACCGGGGCTACTCAAGAGACCCAGTACTTC. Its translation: CASGGWTGATQETQYF.

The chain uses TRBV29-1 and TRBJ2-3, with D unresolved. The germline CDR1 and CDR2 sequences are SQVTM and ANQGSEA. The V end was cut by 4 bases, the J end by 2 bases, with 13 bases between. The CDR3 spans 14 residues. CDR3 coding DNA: TGCAGCGTTGGTGGACGCCTCCACACAGATACGCAGTATTTT. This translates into CSVGGRLHTDTQYF.

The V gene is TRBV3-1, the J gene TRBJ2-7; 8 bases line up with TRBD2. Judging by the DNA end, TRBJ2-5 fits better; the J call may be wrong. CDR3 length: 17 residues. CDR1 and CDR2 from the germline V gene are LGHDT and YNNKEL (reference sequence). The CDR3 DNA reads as TGTGCCAGCAGCCAGAATCCGGCGGGGGGTACTAGGAAGACCCAGTACTTC. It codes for CASSQNPAGGTRKTQYF.

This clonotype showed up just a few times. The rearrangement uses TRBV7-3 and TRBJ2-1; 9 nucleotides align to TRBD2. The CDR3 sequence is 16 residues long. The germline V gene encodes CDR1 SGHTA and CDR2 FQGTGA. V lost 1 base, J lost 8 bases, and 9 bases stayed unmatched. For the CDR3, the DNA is TGTGCCAGCAGCTTAATGTTAGCGGGAGAATGGGATGAGCAGTTCTTC. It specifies CASSLMLAGEWDEQFF.

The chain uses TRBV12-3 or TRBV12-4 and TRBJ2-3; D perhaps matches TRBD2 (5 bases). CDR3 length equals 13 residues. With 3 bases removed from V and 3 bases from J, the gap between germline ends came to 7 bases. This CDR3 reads CASSFGGTDTQYF. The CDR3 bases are TGTGCCAGCAGTTTTGGCGGGACAGATACGCAGTATTTT.

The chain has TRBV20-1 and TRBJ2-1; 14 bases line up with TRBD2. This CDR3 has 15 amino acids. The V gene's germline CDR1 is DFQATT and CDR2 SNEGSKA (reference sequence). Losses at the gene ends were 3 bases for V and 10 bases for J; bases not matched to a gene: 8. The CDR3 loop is CSASRGTSGRYEQFF. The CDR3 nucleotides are TGCAGTGCTAGTCGCGGGACTAGCGGGAGATACGAGCAGTTCTTC.

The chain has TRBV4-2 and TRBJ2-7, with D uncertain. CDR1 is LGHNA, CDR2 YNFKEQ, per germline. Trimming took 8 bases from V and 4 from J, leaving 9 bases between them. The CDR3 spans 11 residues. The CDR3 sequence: CASLRVYEQYF. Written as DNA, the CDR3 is TGTGCCAGCCTCCGCGTTTACGAGCAGTACTTC.

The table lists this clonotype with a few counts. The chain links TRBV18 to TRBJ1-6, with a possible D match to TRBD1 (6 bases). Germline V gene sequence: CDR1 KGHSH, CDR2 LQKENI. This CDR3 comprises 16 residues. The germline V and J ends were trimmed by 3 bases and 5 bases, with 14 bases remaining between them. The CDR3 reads CASSPAQGVHNSPLHF. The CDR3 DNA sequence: TGTGCCAGCTCACCTGCACAGGGAGTGCATAATTCACCCCTCCACTTT.

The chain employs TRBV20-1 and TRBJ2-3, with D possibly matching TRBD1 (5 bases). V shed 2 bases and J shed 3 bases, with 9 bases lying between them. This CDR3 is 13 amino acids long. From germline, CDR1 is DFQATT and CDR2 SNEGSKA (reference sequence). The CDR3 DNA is TGCAGTGCTAGACAGGGATGGACAGATACGCAGTATTTT. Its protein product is CSARQGWTDTQYF.

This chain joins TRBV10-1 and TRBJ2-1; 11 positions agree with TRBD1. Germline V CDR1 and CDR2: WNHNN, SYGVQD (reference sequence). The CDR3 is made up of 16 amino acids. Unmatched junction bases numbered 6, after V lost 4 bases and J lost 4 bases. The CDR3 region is CASSGTGGRSYNEQFF. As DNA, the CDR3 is TGCGCCAGCAGTGGGACAGGGGGCCGGAGTTACAATGAGCAGTTCTTC.

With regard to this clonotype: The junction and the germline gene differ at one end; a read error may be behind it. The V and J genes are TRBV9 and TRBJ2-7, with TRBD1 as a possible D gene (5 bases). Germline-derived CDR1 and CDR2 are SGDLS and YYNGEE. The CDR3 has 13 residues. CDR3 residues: CAGSVGAEGEQYF. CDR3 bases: TGTGCCGGCAGCGTAGGGGCGGAAGGCGAGCAGTACTTC.

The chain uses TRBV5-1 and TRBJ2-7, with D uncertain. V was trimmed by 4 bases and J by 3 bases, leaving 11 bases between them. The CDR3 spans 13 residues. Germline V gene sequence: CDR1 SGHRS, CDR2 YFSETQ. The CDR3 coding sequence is TGCGCCAGCAGCCGGAGTCCCCTCTACGAGCAGTACTTC. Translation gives CASSRSPLYEQYF.

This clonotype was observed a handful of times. CDR3 in amino acids: CASSPGQGRPDTQYF. For the CDR3, the DNA is TGTGCCAGCAGCCCCGGACAGGGTAGGCCAGATACGCAGTATTTT. V is TRBV5-4 and J is TRBJ2-3, with 8 bases aligning to TRBD1. The CDR3 is 15 residues long. The ends lost 4 bases at V and 4 bases at J; junction bases unmatched: 8. Germline lookup yields CDR1 SGHNT and CDR2 YYREEE (reference sequence).

CDR3 region: CATSRDGTGRETQYF. CDR3 bases: TGTGCCACCAGCAGAGACGGGACGGGCCGAGAGACCCAGTACTTC. The chain has TRBV15 and TRBJ2-5; either TRBD1 or TRBD2 may supply D (5 bases each). The CDR3 totals 15 residues. Germline loops: CDR1 LNHNV, CDR2 YYDKDF (reference sequence). V shed 0 bases and J shed 4 bases, with 12 bases lying between them. Full variable domain (outside the CDR3, taken from reference TRBV15 and TRBJ2-5): DAMVIQNPRYQVTQFGKPVTLSCSQTLNHNVMYWYQQKSSQAPKLLFHYYDKDFNNEADTPDNFQSRRPNTSFCFLDIRSPGLGDTAMYLCATSRDGTGRETQYFGPGTRLLVL.

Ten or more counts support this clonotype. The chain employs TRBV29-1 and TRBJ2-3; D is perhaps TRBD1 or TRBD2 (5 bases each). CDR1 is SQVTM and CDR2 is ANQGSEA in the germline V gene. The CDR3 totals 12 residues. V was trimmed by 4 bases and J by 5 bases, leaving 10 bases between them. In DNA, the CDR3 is TGCAGCGTTGTCCGGGACGTAGATACGCAGTATTTT. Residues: CSVVRDVDTQYF.

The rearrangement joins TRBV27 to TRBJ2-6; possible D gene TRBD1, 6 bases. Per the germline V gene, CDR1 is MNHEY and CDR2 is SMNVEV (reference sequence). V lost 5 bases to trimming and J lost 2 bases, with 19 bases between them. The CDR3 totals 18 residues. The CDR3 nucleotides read TGTGCCAGCAGTCCCTCGGGAACCCGGGACACTGGGGCCAACGTCCTGACTTTC. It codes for CASSPSGTRDTGANVLTF.

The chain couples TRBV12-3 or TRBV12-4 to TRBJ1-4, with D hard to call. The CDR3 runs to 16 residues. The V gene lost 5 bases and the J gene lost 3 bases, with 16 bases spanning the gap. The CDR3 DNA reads TGTGCCAGCAGTCTTGGAGCGGAGGGCCCTAATGAAAAACTGTTTTTT. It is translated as CASSLGAEGPNEKLFF.

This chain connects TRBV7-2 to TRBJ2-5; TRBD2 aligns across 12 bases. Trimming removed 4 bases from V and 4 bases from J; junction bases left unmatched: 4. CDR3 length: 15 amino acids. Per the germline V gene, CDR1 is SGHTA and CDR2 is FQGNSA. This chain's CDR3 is CASSSSSGRVETQYF. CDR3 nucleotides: TGTGCCAGCAGCTCATCTAGCGGGAGGGTAGAGACCCAGTACTTC.

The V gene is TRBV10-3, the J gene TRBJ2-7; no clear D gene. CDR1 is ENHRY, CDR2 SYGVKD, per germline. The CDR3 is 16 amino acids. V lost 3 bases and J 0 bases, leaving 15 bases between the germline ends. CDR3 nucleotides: TGTGCCATCAGTGAATTGGGCCCCCCGAGCTCCTACGAGCAGTACTTC. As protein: CAISELGPPSSYEQYF.

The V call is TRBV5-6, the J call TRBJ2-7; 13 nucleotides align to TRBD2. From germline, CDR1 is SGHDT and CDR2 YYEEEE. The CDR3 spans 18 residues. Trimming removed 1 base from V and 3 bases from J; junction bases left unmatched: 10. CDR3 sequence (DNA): TGTGCCAGCAGCTTGAGCGGACTAGCGGGAGATACCTACTACGAGCAGTACTTC. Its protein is CASSLSGLAGDTYYEQYF.

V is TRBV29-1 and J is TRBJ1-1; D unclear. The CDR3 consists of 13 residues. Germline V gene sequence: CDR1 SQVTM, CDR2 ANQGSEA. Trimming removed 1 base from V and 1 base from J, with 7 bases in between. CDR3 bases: TGCAGCGTTGAAGTCAACAGGAACACTGAAGCTTTCTTT. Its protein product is CSVEVNRNTEAFF.